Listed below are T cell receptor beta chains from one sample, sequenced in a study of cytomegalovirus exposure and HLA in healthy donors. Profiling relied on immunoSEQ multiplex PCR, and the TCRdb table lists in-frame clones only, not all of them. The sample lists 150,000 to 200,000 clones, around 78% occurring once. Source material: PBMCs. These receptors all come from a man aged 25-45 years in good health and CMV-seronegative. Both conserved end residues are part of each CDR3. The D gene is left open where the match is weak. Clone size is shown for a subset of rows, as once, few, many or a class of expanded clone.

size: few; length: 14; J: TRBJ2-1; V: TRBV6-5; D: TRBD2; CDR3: CASSRGTSNNEQFF; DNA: TGTGCCAGCAGTCGAGGGACTAGCAACAATGAGCAGTTCTTC
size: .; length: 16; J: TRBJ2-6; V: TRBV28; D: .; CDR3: CASTTPKTSGANVLTF; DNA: TGTGCCAGCACCACGCCCAAGACTTCTGGGGCCAACGTCCTGACTTTC
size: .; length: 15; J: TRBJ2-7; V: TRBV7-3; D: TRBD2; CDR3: CASSLTGTSVHEQYF; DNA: TGTGCCAGCAGCTTAACCGGGACTAGCGTCCACGAGCAGTACTTC
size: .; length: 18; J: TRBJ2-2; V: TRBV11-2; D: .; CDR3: CASSLYPGVGGNTGELFF; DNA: TGTGCCAGCAGCTTATATCCGGGGGTAGGAGGGAACACCGGGGAGCTGTTTTTT
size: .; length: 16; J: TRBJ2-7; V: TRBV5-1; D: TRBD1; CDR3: CASSPYPGTGDFEQYF; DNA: TGCGCCAGCAGCCCCTATCCCGGGACAGGCGATTTCGAGCAGTACTTC
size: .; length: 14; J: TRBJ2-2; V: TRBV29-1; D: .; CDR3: CSVAGAGNTGELFF; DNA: TGCAGCGTTGCAGGGGCAGGGAACACCGGGGAGCTGTTTTTT
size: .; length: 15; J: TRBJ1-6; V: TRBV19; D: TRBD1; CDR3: CASSPGQGVNSPLHF; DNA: TGTGCCAGTAGTCCGGGACAGGGGGTTAATTCACCCCTCCACTTT
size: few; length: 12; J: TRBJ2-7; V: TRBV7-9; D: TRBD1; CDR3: CASSFGQAEQYF; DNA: TGTGCCAGCAGCTTCGGACAGGCCGAGCAGTACTTC
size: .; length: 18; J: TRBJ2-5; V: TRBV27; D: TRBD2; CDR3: CASSFSPPGRAVEETQYF; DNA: TGTGCCAGCAGTTTCTCTCCGCCCGGGAGGGCCGTAGAAGAGACCCAGTACTTC
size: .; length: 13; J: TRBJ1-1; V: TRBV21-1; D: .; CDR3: CASGGVSDTEAFF; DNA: TGTGCCAGCGGAGGGGTGTCGGATACTGAAGCTTTCTTT
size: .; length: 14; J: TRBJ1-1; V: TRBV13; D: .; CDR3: CASSVVQGNTEAFF; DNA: TGTGCCAGCAGCGTCGTACAGGGGAACACTGAAGCTTTCTTT
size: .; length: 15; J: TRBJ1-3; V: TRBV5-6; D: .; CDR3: CASSLARVSGNTIYF; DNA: TGTGCCAGCAGCTTGGCCAGGGTCTCTGGAAACACCATATATTTT
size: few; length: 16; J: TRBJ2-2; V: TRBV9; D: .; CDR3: CASSVWESPNTGELFF; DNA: TGTGCCAGCAGCGTATGGGAGTCGCCGAACACCGGGGAGCTGTTTTTT
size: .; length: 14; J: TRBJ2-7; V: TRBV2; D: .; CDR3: CASSEQASVYEQYF; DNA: TGTGCCAGCAGTGAACAAGCTAGTGTCTACGAGCAGTACTTC
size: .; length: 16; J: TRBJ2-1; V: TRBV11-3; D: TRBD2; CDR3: CASSPGTSGKGDEQFF; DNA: TGTGCCAGCAGCCCAGGGACTAGCGGGAAAGGAGATGAGCAGTTCTTC
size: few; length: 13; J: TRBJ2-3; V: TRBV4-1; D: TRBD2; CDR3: CGGAGESTDTQYF; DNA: TGCGGGGGAGCGGGAGAGAGCACAGATACGCAGTATTTT
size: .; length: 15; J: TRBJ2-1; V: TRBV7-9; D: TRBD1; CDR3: CASSPYRGRTDEQFF; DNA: TGTGCCAGCAGCCCATACAGGGGACGGACTGATGAGCAGTTCTTC
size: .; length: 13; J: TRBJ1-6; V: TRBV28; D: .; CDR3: CASGATAKVPLHF; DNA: TGTGCCAGTGGGGCCACAGCAAAAGTCCCCCTCCACTTT
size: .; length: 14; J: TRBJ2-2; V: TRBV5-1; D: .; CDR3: CASSLTSNTGELFF; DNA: TGCGCCAGCAGCTTGACTTCGAACACCGGGGAGCTGTTTTTT
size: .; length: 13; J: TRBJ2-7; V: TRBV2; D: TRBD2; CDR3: CASITGGSYEQYF; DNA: TGTGCCAGCATCACGGGAGGGAGTTACGAGCAGTACTTC
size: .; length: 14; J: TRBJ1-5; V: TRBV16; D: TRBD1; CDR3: CASSQLTGNQPQHF; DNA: TGTGCCAGCAGCCAACTGACAGGGAATCAGCCCCAGCATTTT
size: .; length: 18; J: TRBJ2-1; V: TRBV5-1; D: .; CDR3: CASSLTPTGLSSYNEQFF; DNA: TGCGCCAGCAGCCTGACACCGACAGGATTAAGCTCCTACAATGAGCAGTTCTTC
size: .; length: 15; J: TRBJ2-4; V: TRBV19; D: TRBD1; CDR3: CASRYTTGGSDIQYF; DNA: TGTGCCAGTAGATACACGACAGGGGGCTCAGACATTCAGTACTTC
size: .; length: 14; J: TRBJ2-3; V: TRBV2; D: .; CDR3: CASIFRQGSDTQYF; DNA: TGTGCCAGCATTTTTCGCCAGGGGTCAGATACGCAGTATTTT
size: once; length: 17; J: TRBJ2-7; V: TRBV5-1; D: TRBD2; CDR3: CASSLARTSGLSYEQYF; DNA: TGCGCCAGCAGCTTGGCTCGGACTAGCGGGTTGAGCTACGAGCAGTACTTC
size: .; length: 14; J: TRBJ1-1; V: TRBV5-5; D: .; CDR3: CASSPVFLSTEAFF; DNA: TGTGCCAGCAGCCCCGTTTTCCTCAGTACTGAAGCTTTCTTT
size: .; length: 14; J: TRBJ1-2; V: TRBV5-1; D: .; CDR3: CASSYSGGNYGYTF; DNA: TGCGCCAGCAGCTACAGCGGGGGGAACTATGGCTACACCTTC
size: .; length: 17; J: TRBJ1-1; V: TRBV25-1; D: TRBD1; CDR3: CASMSLTGSSLSTEAFF; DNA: TGTGCCAGCATGAGTTTGACAGGGTCTAGTTTAAGCACTGAAGCTTTCTTT
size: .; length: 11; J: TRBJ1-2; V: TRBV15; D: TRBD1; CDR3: CAGDRGVGYTF; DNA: TGTGCCGGTGACAGGGGGGTTGGCTACACCTTC
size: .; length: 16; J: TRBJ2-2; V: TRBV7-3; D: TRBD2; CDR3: CASSSAGVAGAGELFF; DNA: TGTGCCAGCAGCTCTGCCGGGGTAGCGGGAGCCGGGGAGCTGTTTTTT
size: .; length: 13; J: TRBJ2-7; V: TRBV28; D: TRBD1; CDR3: CASRGQGVYEQYF; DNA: TGTGCCAGCCGCGGACAGGGCGTATACGAGCAGTACTTC
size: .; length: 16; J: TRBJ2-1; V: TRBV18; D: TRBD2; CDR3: CASSPRGLASYNEQFF; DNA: TGTGCCAGCTCACCACGAGGACTAGCGTCGTACAATGAGCAGTTCTTC
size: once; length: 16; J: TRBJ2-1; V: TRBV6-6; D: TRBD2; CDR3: CASSYSVSGGYNEQFF; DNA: TGTGCCAGCAGTTACTCCGTGAGCGGGGGGTACAATGAGCAGTTCTTC
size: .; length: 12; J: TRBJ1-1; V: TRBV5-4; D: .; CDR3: CASSPKGVRAFF; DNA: TGTGCCAGCAGCCCGAAAGGGGTTCGCGCTTTCTTT
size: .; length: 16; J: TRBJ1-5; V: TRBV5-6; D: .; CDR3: CASSGGRGYSNQPQHF; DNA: TGTGCCAGCAGCGGGGGCCGCGGGTATAGCAATCAGCCCCAGCATTTT
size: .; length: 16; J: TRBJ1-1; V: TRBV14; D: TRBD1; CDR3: CASSQRGTGLNTEAFF; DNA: TGTGCCAGCAGCCAAAGGGGGACAGGATTGAACACTGAAGCTTTCTTT
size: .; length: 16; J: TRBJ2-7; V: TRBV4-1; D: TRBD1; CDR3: CASSQPGRDRNYEQYF; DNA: TGCGCCAGCAGCCAACCCGGCCGGGACAGAAACTACGAGCAGTACTTC
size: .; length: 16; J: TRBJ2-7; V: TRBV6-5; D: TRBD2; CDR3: CASSYSGTSGTYEQYF; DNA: TGTGCCAGCAGTTACTCTGGGACTAGCGGGACCTACGAGCAGTACTTC
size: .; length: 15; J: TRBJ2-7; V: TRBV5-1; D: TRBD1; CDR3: CASSLRDRSAYEQYF; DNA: TGCGCCAGCAGCTTGCGGGACAGGTCCGCCTACGAGCAGTACTTC
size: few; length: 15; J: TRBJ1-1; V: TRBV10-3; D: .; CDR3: CAISGGENMNTEAFF; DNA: TGTGCCATCAGTGGGGGGGAAAACATGAACACTGAAGCTTTCTTT